Shown below are 31 T cell receptor beta chains from a single sample sequenced in a study of blood T cell repertoires in COVID-19 (dated by TCRdb to the early 2020s). Library prep was done by the immunoSEQ multiplex PCR assay. The source is immuneACCESS, and TCRdb retained only in-frame sequences with V and J called. Part of the clones is not carried over; for the studies checked, unresolved V genes explain less than half of this, and the remainder is unexplained. The sample table holds about 220,000 clones, of which roughly 81% were seen once. The ten largest clonotypes hold around 3% of the sample. Specimen: peripheral blood. All receptors come from a man aged 50-59 years who had recovered from COVID-19.

The rearrangement joins TRBV20-1 to TRBJ2-1; tentative D call: TRBD2 (5 bases). The CDR3 has 13 amino acids. Germline V gene lookup returns CDR1 DFQATT and CDR2 SNEGSKA (reference sequence). Trimming removed 3 bases at V and 6 bases at J, with 12 bases between. The CDR3 is CSASPGFLNEQFF. The CDR3 DNA follows: TGCAGTGCTAGTCCGGGATTCCTCAATGAGCAGTTCTTC.

This chain connects TRBV28 to TRBJ2-2, with D possibly matching TRBD2 (6 bases). V shed 1 base and J shed 3 bases, with 9 bases lying between them. The CDR3 totals 15 residues. Germline assignment: CDR1 MDHEN and CDR2 SYDVKM. The CDR3 here is CASSLSGGYTGELFF. CDR3 bases: TGTGCCAGCAGTTTATCTGGGGGGTACACCGGGGAGCTGTTTTTT.

The chain couples TRBV24-1 to TRBJ1-5, with 11 nucleotides matching TRBD1. CDR1 and CDR2 from the germline V gene are KGHDR and SFDVKD. CDR3 length: 19 residues. V dropped 7 bases and J dropped 0; count of bases not matched to a gene: 13. In DNA form, the CDR3 reads TGTGCCACCAGGAATTGGGGACAGGGGGAACCTCATAGCAATCAGCCCCAGCATTTT. Translation: CATRNWGQGEPHSNQPQHF.

The CDR3 sequence: CASSFEAGVRTDTQYF. The CDR3 DNA sequence: TGTGCCAGCAGTTTTGAGGCGGGAGTAAGGACAGATACGCAGTATTTT. V is TRBV27 and J is TRBJ2-3; 7 nucleotides line up with TRBD2. Germline assignment: CDR1 MNHEY and CDR2 SMNVEV (reference sequence). The CDR3 is 16 residues long. V shed 3 bases and J 3 bases; nucleotides not matched to a gene: 9.

The chain recombines TRBV7-9 with TRBJ1-1; D perhaps matches TRBD1 (5 bases). The CDR3 extends over 14 amino acids. Per the germline V gene, CDR1 is SEHNR and CDR2 is FQNEAQ (reference sequence). V dropped 3 bases and J dropped 4 bases, with 12 bases sitting between them. The CDR3 loop reads CASSFGSGSTEAFF. The CDR3 DNA follows: TGTGCCAGCAGCTTTGGTTCAGGGTCCACTGAAGCTTTCTTT.

This chain joins TRBV28 and TRBJ2-7; tentatively, D is TRBD2 (5 bases). This CDR3 has 15 residues. Per germline, CDR1 MDHEN and CDR2 SYDVKM. The ends were cut back, 3 bases at V and 3 bases at J, with 15 bases in the middle. The CDR3 nucleotides are TGTGCCAGCAGTTTTCGAGGGTTGGGGAGCTACGAGCAGTACTTC. Its translation is CASSFRGLGSYEQYF.

This chain uses TRBV29-1 with TRBJ1-2; 8 bases map to TRBD1. This CDR3 is 13 amino acids long. The trim removed 6 bases at V and 2 bases at J, leaving 5 bases unmatched. The germline CDR1 and CDR2 sequences are SQVTM and ANQGSEA. The CDR3 loop is CSVRTGINYGYTF. CDR3 coding DNA: TGCAGCGTCAGGACAGGGATAAACTATGGCTACACCTTC.

The rearrangement joins TRBV5-4 to TRBJ2-3, with D possibly being TRBD2 (6 bases). Trimming took off 2 bases at V and 4 bases at J, with 17 bases between the two ends. CDR1 is SGHNT, CDR2 YYREEE, per germline (reference sequence). The CDR3 consists of 16 residues. In DNA form, the CDR3 reads TGTGCCAGCAGCTTATTTTTGCGGCGGGGCTCAGATACGCAGTATTTT. Protein: CASSLFLRRGSDTQYF.

The chain combines TRBV19 with TRBJ2-3; 7 bases align to TRBD2. This CDR3 has 15 residues. In germline, CDR1 is LNHDA, CDR2 SQIVND (reference sequence). After removal of 9 bases from V and 0 bases from J, the junction contained 9 bases not matched to a gene. The CDR3 loop reads CASRKAGVSTDTQYF. CDR3 coding DNA: TGTGCCAGCCGGAAGGCGGGAGTAAGCACAGATACGCAGTATTTT.

Only a few counts were recorded for this clone. The chain has TRBV19 and TRBJ1-3, with 7 nucleotides matching TRBD1. The germline V gene encodes CDR1 LNHDA and CDR2 SQIVND (reference sequence). V lost 5 bases, J lost 0 bases, and 16 bases stayed unmatched. The CDR3 consists of 19 residues. CDR3 sequence (DNA): TGTGCCAGTAGTCTGATGGCGCCGGACAGGCCTGCCTCTGGAAACACCATATATTTT. It encodes CASSLMAPDRPASGNTIYF.

The chain is built from TRBV19 and TRBJ2-5, with 9 bases fitting TRBD1. The CDR3 runs 16 residues. Germline CDR1 is LNHDA and CDR2 is SQIVND (reference sequence). Losses at the gene ends were 2 bases for V and 4 bases for J; bases not matched to a gene: 8. The CDR3 reads CASSISPGQGTETQYF. The CDR3 region has the DNA TGTGCCAGTAGTATATCGCCAGGACAGGGGACAGAGACCCAGTACTTC.

This chain links TRBV28 with TRBJ2-4; TRBD2 aligns across 12 bases. This CDR3 is built from 16 residues. CDR1 and CDR2 (germline): MDHEN, SYDVKM. Germline trimming cut 8 bases from V and 1 base from J; bases unmatched to any gene: 6. CDR3 in amino acids: CASGTSGRGAKNIQYF. In DNA form, the CDR3 reads TGTGCCAGCGGGACTAGCGGGCGGGGGGCCAAAAACATTCAGTACTTC.

V gene TRBV14 combines with J gene TRBJ2-3, with D perhaps TRBD1 (6 bases). The ends were cut back, 0 bases at V and 6 bases at J, with 16 bases in the middle. The CDR3 runs to 16 residues. Germline loops: CDR1 SGHDN, CDR2 FVKESK. The CDR3 nucleotides are TGTGCCAGCAGCCAAGATGGGGGCCTGCGTCGGGATACGCAGTATTTT. This sequence encodes CASSQDGGLRRDTQYF.

The CDR3, as DNA: TGTGCCACCAGCAGAGATAAGACTAACTACGAGCAGTACTTC. This codes for CATSRDKTNYEQYF. The gene calls are TRBV15 and TRBJ2-7; tentative D call: TRBD2 (5 bases). This CDR3 has 14 residues. The V gene lost 0 bases and the J gene lost 3 bases, with 9 bases spanning the gap. Looked up from germline, CDR1 is LNHNV and CDR2 is YYDKDF (reference sequence).

The chain recombines TRBV5-1 with TRBJ2-5, with 12 bases identical to TRBD2. The CDR3 spans 18 residues. Germline lookup yields CDR1 SGHRS and CDR2 YFSETQ. V lost 4 bases to trimming and J lost 1 base; unmatched junction nucleotides: 11. The chain's CDR3 is CASSTIGLAGGGQETQYF. In DNA, the CDR3 is TGCGCCAGCAGCACTATAGGGCTAGCGGGAGGGGGCCAAGAGACCCAGTACTTC.

The V and J genes are TRBV27 and TRBJ1-1, with 7 bases lining up with TRBD1. V was clipped by 5 bases and J by 5 bases; unmatched bases: 5. Germline V CDR1 and CDR2: MNHEY, SMNVEV (reference sequence). The CDR3 contains 13 residues. CDR3 in DNA: TGTGCCAGCAGTGTGGGACAGTTTACTGAAGCTTTCTTT. This codes for CASSVGQFTEAFF.

In the case of this clone: Here the CDR3 omits its conserved ending phenylalanine or tryptophan, so a read error is the likely source. It is unclear where the CDR3 begins or ends on the DNA, so no DNA is shown, and the CDR3 is as TCRdb lists it. V gene TRBV20-1 combines with J gene TRBJ1-1; the D call of TRBD1 is as the table states it, not checked on the DNA. Per germline, CDR1 DFQATT and CDR2 SNEGSKA (reference sequence). The CDR3 numbers 11 amino acids, ends counted. The CDR3 sequence is CSATFTTGTPL.

There are a few counts of this clone. The chain employs TRBV27 and TRBJ1-4; possibly TRBD1 for D (6 bases). V was clipped by 5 bases and J by 3 bases, with 13 bases between them. The CDR3 length is 15 residues. Germline V gene data show CDR1 as MNHEY and CDR2 as SMNVEV (reference sequence). As DNA, the CDR3 is TGTGCCAGCAGTGCCTGGACAGATCCTAATGAAAAACTGTTTTTT. It translates to CASSAWTDPNEKLFF.

The chain combines TRBV6-6 with TRBJ2-1; the match to TRBD2 covers 10 bases. V lost 7 bases and J lost 7; bases outside the gene matches: 10. Germline loops: CDR1 MNHNY, CDR2 SVGAGI (reference sequence). CDR3 length: 15 amino acids. In DNA, the CDR3 is TGTGCCAGCACCCTGGAATTTAGCGGGAGGAATGAGCAGTTCTTC. This sequence encodes CASTLEFSGRNEQFF.

The chain has TRBV27 and TRBJ2-7; 7 positions match TRBD1. The length of the CDR3 is 15 residues. Germline assignment: CDR1 MNHEY and CDR2 SMNVEV (reference sequence). The V gene end was trimmed by 2 bases and the J gene end by 4 bases; junction bases not matched to a gene: 8. CDR3 amino acids: CASSLQAGGSYEQYF. In nucleotides, the CDR3 is TGTGCCAGCAGTTTACAGGCAGGGGGATCGTACGAGCAGTACTTC.

This clone was seen a single time. The rearrangement joins TRBV18 to TRBJ1-3; D ambiguous. CDR1 KGHSH and CDR2 LQKENI come from the germline V gene. CDR3 length: 16 amino acids. Between the trimmed V and J ends, which lost 5 bases and 4 bases, there was a span of 18 bases. The CDR3, as DNA: TGTGCCAGCTCATCAATGCACGTAGAGAGAGGAAACACCATATATTTT. Protein product: CASSSMHVERGNTIYF. Together with reference TRBV18 and TRBJ1-3, the CDR3 gives the full variable domain: NAGVMQNPRHLVRRRGQEARLRCSPMKGHSHVYWYRQLPEEGLKFMVYLQKENIIDESGMPKERFSAEFPKEGPSILRIQQVVRGDSAAYFCASSSMHVERGNTIYFGEGSWLTVV.

J is TRBJ2-2 and V is TRBV27, with D hard to call. V was clipped by 5 bases and J by 7 bases, with 14 bases between them. The V gene's germline CDR1 is MNHEY and CDR2 SMNVEV (reference sequence). The CDR3 contains 14 residues. DNA for the CDR3: TGTGCCAGCAGTCTTTCTATGAGAGGCGGGGAGCTGTTTTTT. Protein sequence: CASSLSMRGGELFF.

The J gene is TRBJ2-7, the V gene TRBV5-6, with 8 bases identical to TRBD1. The CDR3 runs to 15 residues. The germline CDR1 and CDR2 sequences are SGHDT and YYEEEE. With V trimmed by 1 base and J by 6 bases, 9 bases remained unmatched. The CDR3 region is CASSLRFQGAGEQYF. In DNA, the CDR3 is TGTGCCAGCAGCTTGCGGTTTCAGGGGGCTGGCGAGCAGTACTTC.

This clone has a handful of counts. The gene calls are TRBV5-5 and TRBJ2-5, with D possibly matching TRBD2 (6 bases). The CDR3 sequence is 14 residues long. Germline V gives CDR1 SGHKS, CDR2 YYEKEE (reference sequence). Trimming stripped 4 bases from V and 4 bases from J, with 14 bases between. DNA for the CDR3: TGTGCCAGCAGCCCCCCCGTCGGGGGAGAGACCCAGTACTTC. Amino acids: CASSPPVGGETQYF.

This sequence joins TRBV28 and TRBJ1-4; TRBD1 agrees at 9 bases. The CDR3 runs 15 residues. J was trimmed by 8 bases and V by 5 bases; bases with no gene match: 9. Germline V gene data show CDR1 as MDHEN and CDR2 as SYDVKM. The CDR3 nucleotides read TGTGCCAGCAGTAAGCCCGGGACAGGGAACGAAAAACTGTTTTTT. Its translation: CASSKPGTGNEKLFF.

V is TRBV3-1 (or the pseudogene TRBV3-2) and J is TRBJ2-3, with 11 bases identical to TRBD2. The CDR3 contains 16 residues. V shed 4 bases and J 7 bases; nucleotides not matched to a gene: 10. Germline CDR1 LGHDT, CDR2 YNNKEL (reference sequence). CDR3 loop: CASSPIAGGMQNTQYF. In nucleotides, the CDR3 is TGTGCCAGCAGCCCTATAGCGGGAGGGATGCAGAATACGCAGTATTTT.

The rearrangement uses TRBV2 and TRBJ2-7; D is undetermined. Germline V gene sequence: CDR1 SNHLY, CDR2 FYNNEI. The V and J ends lost 5 bases and 0 bases respectively, with 5 bases between them. The CDR3 is made up of 12 amino acids. This CDR3 is CASSPGSYEQYF. The DNA for the CDR3 is TGTGCCAGCAGTCCAGGCTCCTACGAGCAGTACTTC.

This chain links TRBV11-2 with TRBJ2-7, with D unresolved. The CDR3 loop spans 11 amino acids. V was clipped by 5 bases and J by 4 bases, with 6 bases between them. CDR1 and CDR2 (germline): SGHAT, FQNNGV. CDR3 in amino acids: CASSQRYEQYF. In nucleotides, the CDR3 is TGTGCCAGCAGCCAGAGGTACGAGCAGTACTTC.

J is TRBJ2-1 and V is TRBV10-3; perhaps TRBD1 as D (6 bases). V was shortened by 3 bases and J by 8 bases, with 11 bases between the two germline ends. The germline V gene has CDR1 ENHRY and CDR2 SYGVKD. The CDR3 length is 13 residues. The chain's CDR3 is CAISDTGFDEQFF. CDR3 bases: TGTGCCATCAGTGATACAGGGTTTGATGAGCAGTTCTTC.

This clone was observed a few times. The V call is TRBV28, the J call TRBJ2-1; D is undetermined. Looked up from germline, CDR1 is MDHEN and CDR2 is SYDVKM. The V end lost 6 bases, the J end lost 5 bases, and 8 bases lay between the germline ends. This CDR3 has 12 amino acids. The CDR3 sequence: CASSPINNEQFF. The CDR3 bases are TGTGCCAGCAGCCCCATCAACAATGAGCAGTTCTTC. Full variable domain (rest looked up from reference TRBV28 and TRBJ2-1): DVKVTQSSRYLVKRTGEKVFLECVQDMDHENMFWYRQDPGLGLRLIYFSYDVKMKEKGDIPEGYSVSREKKERFSLILESASTNQTSMYLCASSPINNEQFFGPGTRLTVL.

This chain links TRBV28 with TRBJ1-4; 9 bases line up with TRBD1. Germline V CDR1 and CDR2: MDHEN, SYDVKM. Losses at the gene ends were 8 bases for V and 7 bases for J; bases not matched to a gene: 8. This CDR3 is built from 14 residues. The CDR3 loop is CASGGGTGFEKLFF. CDR3 in DNA: TGTGCCAGCGGGGGGGGGACAGGGTTTGAAAAACTGTTTTTT. Variable domain in full (rest from reference TRBV28 and TRBJ1-4): DVKVTQSSRYLVKRTGEKVFLECVQDMDHENMFWYRQDPGLGLRLIYFSYDVKMKEKGDIPEGYSVSREKKERFSLILESASTNQTSMYLCASGGGTGFEKLFFGSGTQLSVL.